Sequencing of this TCR beta chain was carried out in a study of blood T cell repertoires in COVID-19. Turning to the study itself: Researchers got acute and convalescent COVID-19 samples from the United States, Italy and Spain.

Produced via immunoSEQ multiplex PCR; TCRdb's table is partial and in-frame only. The sample contains over 40,000 clones, approximately 86% of which appear only once. This CDR3 comprises 17 residues. Germline V gene sequence: CDR1 SGHDT, CDR2 YYEEEE. V dropped 4 bases and J dropped 4; count of bases not matched to a gene: 9. The rearrangement joins TRBV5-6 to TRBJ2-2, with 11 positions matching TRBD2. The clonotype comes from a man in his forties or fifties with acute or convalescent COVID-19. Material: peripheral blood. This CDR3 is CASSLLAGGASTGELFF. The CDR3 DNA sequence: TGTGCCAGCAGCCTGCTAGCGGGAGGCGCGAGCACCGGGGAGCTGTTTTTT.